The rows below give T cell receptor beta chains drawn from one sample of a study of T cells in Graves' hyperthyroidism and ophthalmopathy. TCRdb redid the calling of the multiplex PCR reads with MiXCR, one entry per CDR3 protein. Of about 580,000 distinct CDR3 sequences listed, around 46% are singletons. Sequencing was done on a sample of peripheral blood or thyroid tissue (not recorded which). These receptors all stem from a woman between 18 and 30 years old with Graves' hyperthyroidism. Each CDR3 is given with its conserved first and last residue. The D gene is left open where the match is weak.

j_gene	d_gene	len	v_gene	CDR3aa
TRBJ1-2	NA	13	TRBV25-1	CASSAGGAGGYTF
TRBJ1-5	TRBD1	14	TRBV20-1	CSRVDRGGNQPQHF
TRBJ1-3	TRBD1	14	TRBV19	CASSKQGRGNTIYF
TRBJ2-7	TRBD1	14	TRBV7-9	CASTGQGISYEQYF
TRBJ1-1	NA	15	TRBV29-1	CSVEGEGEFDTEAFF
TRBJ2-3	TRBD2	15	TRBV2	CASSHSGVWADTQYF
TRBJ2-5	NA	14	TRBV20-1	CSQRRGYSKETQYF
TRBJ1-5	NA	15	TRBV7-2	CASSFSGGWQHNEHF
TRBJ2-7	NA	14	TRBV27	CASSSQTDSYEQYF
TRBJ1-2	NA	13	TRBV19	CASSIGQFYGYTF
TRBJ1-5	TRBD1	16	TRBV29-1	CSVEGLGDRDVKTQHF
TRBJ1-2	TRBD1	13	TRBV27	CASGSDRGRGYTF
TRBJ1-6	NA	12	TRBV5-5	CASSLVARTLHF
TRBJ1-1	NA	12	TRBV20-1	CSAGGQNTEAFF
TRBJ1-2	TRBD1	15	TRBV20-1	CSARDRAGGYYGYTF
TRBJ2-5	TRBD2	16	TRBV12-3/TRBV12-4	CASNPSLAGGTETQYF
TRBJ1-2	NA	12	TRBV12-3/TRBV12-4	CASSVRLSGYTF
TRBJ1-3	NA	19	TRBV4-3	CASSQEIVEEDPSGNTIYF
TRBJ1-2	TRBD1	14	TRBV10-2	CASLGSSGGKGYTF
TRBJ2-5	NA	14	TRBV3-1	CASSQDARQETQYF
TRBJ2-2	NA	16	TRBV7-9	CASSKRGKVDTGELFF
TRBJ1-1	NA	13	TRBV7-2	CASSTEFGTEAFF
TRBJ1-1	NA	14	TRBV14	CASSQAGGVTEAFF
TRBJ2-5	TRBD2	15	TRBV20-1	CSAGYSGRAQETQYF
TRBJ1-1	NA	15	TRBV29-1	CSVAPAGGSYNEAFF
TRBJ2-7	NA	14	TRBV5-1	CASSLEQGGREQYF
TRBJ2-7	NA	16	TRBV7-3	CASSQDYAGTSYEQYF
NA	NA	16	TRBV10-2	CASSGGAGLAKNIQYF
TRBJ2-1	NA	14	TRBV29-1	CSVHAGSSYNEQFF
TRBJ1-5	NA	12	TRBV10-3	CAISVGAQPQHF
TRBJ2-2	TRBD1	15	TRBV12-3/TRBV12-4	CASSKDRAGTGELFF
TRBJ2-5	NA	14	TRBV5-1	CASSLNAGQETQYF
TRBJ2-2	NA	15	TRBV7-9	CASSLYDPTPGELFF
TRBJ1-1	NA	13	TRBV2	CASSEEGWTEAFF
TRBJ2-3	TRBD2	18	TRBV29-1	CSVEDPGSSGRATDTQYF
TRBJ2-2	NA	18	TRBV15	CATSRGPSGGAQTGELFF
TRBJ1-5	NA	15	TRBV15	CATSRDRADNQPQHF
TRBJ1-5	NA	15	TRBV5-1	CASSLDAGNNQPQHF
TRBJ1-1	NA	13	TRBV12-3/TRBV12-4	CASSHTNGAEAFF
TRBJ2-7	TRBD2	13	TRBV12-3/TRBV12-4	CASSPGLVVTQYF
TRBJ2-5	TRBD1	16	TRBV7-9	CASSDPNRGQKETQYF
TRBJ1-5	NA	17	TRBV4-1	CASSQDQGWTDNQPLHF
TRBJ1-5	TRBD1	16	TRBV7-9	CASSPSGTGMNQPQHF
TRBJ2-7	NA	11	TRBV29-1	CSVEDTYEQYF
TRBJ2-2	NA	17	TRBV25-1	CASSESGGPARVGELFF
TRBJ2-7	NA	13	TRBV29-1	CSVVGTDSYEQYF
TRBJ2-7	NA	14	TRBV24-1	CATSDGVDSYEQYF
TRBJ2-5	NA	15	TRBV20-1	CSAEQGVWGTETQYF
TRBJ1-1	NA	14	TRBV12-3/TRBV12-4	CASSPQKRSTEAFF
TRBJ1-2	TRBD1	13	TRBV29-1	CSTTGQDNYGYTF
TRBJ2-5	TRBD1	14	TRBV7-9	CASSFPGQGEAQYF
TRBJ1-2	TRBD1	15	TRBV19	CASSRGQARNYGYTF
TRBJ2-6	TRBD1	17	TRBV10-3	CAVSESYRGSGANVLTF
TRBJ2-1	TRBD2	17	TRBV5-1	CASSLVTSGSSYNEQFF
TRBJ1-1	NA	15	TRBV12-3/TRBV12-4	CASSFTNFMNTEAFF
TRBJ2-7	TRBD2	13	TRBV20-1	CSARTSGRYEQYF
TRBJ2-7	NA	16	TRBV9	CASSPRPVQGPYEQYF
TRBJ1-1	TRBD1	14	TRBV7-2	CASSLFGGGTEAFF
TRBJ2-2	NA	14	TRBV29-1	CSAIQGSNTGELFF